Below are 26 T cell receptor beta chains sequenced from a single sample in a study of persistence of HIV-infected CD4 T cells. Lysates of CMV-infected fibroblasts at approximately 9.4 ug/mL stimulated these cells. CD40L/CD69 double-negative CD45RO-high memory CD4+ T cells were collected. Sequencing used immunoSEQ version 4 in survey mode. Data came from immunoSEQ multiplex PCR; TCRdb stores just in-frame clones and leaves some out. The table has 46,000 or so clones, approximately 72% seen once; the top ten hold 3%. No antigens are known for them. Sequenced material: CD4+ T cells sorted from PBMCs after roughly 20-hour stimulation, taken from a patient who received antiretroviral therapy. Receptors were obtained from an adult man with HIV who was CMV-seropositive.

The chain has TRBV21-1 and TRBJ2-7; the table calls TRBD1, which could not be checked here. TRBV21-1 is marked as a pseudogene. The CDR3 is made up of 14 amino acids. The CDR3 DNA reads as TGTGCCAGCAGCATTGGGCCAGGGCCTTTAGAGCAGTACTTC. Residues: CASSIGPGPLEQYF.

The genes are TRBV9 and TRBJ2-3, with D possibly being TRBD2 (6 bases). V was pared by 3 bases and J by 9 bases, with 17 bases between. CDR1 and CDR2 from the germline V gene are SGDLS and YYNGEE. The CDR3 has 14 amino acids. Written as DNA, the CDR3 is TGTGCCAGCAGCGGCGCCGGGACTCGAGTAACGCAGTATTTT. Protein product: CASSGAGTRVTQYF.

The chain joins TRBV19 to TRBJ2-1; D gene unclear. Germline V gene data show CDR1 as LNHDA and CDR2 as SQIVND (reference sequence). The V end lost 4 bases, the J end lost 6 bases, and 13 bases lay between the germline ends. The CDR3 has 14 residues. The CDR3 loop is CASSKGRVFNEQFF. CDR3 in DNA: TGTGCCAGTAGTAAAGGACGGGTTTTCAATGAGCAGTTCTTC.

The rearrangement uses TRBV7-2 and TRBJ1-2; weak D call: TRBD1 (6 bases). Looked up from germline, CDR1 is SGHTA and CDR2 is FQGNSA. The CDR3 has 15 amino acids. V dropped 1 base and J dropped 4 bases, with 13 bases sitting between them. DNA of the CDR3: TGTGCCAGCAGCTTAGAATGGGGGCAAACCTATGGCTACACCTTC. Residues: CASSLEWGQTYGYTF.

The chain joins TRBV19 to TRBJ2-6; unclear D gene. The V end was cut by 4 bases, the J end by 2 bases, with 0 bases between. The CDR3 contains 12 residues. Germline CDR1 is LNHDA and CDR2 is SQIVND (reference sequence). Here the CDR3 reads CASSTGANVLTF. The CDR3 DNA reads TGTGCCAGTAGTACTGGGGCCAACGTCCTGACTTTC.

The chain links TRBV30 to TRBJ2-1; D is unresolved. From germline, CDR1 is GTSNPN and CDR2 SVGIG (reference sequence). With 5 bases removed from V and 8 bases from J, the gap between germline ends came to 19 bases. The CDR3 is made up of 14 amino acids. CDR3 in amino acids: CAWAKAPHRDEQFF. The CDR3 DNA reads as TGTGCCTGGGCGAAGGCCCCCCACCGCGATGAGCAGTTCTTC.

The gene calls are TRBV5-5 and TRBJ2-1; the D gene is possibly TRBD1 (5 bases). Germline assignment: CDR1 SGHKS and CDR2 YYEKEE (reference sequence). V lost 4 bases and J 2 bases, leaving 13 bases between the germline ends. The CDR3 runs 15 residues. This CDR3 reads CASSMEGVAYNEQFF. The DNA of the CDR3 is TGTGCCAGCAGCATGGAAGGGGTGGCCTACAATGAGCAGTTCTTC.

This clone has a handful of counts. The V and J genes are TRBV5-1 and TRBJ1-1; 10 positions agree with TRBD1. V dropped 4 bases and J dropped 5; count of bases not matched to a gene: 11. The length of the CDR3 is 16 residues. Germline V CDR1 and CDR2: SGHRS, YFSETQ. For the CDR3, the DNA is TGCGCCAGCAGCGGGGGACAGGGGATAGTAGGGACTGAAGCTTTCTTT. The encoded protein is CASSGGQGIVGTEAFF.

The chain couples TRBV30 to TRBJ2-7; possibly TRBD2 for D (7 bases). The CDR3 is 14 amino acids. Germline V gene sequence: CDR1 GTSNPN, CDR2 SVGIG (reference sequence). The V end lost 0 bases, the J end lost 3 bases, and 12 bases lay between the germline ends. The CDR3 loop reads CAWSVVGGGYEQYF. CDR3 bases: TGTGCCTGGAGTGTAGTAGGGGGGGGCTACGAGCAGTACTTC.

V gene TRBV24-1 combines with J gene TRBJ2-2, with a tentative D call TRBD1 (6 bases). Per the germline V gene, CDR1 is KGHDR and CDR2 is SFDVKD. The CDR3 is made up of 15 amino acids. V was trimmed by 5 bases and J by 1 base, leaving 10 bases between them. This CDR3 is CATSGSGVNTGELFF. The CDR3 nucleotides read TGTGCCACCAGTGGGTCAGGGGTGAACACCGGGGAGCTGTTTTTT.

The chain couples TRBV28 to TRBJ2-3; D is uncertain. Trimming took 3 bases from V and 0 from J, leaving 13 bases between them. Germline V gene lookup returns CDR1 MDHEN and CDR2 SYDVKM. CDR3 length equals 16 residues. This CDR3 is CASSLWNSPSTDTQYF. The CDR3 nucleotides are TGTGCCAGCAGTTTGTGGAATTCCCCTAGCACAGATACGCAGTATTTT.

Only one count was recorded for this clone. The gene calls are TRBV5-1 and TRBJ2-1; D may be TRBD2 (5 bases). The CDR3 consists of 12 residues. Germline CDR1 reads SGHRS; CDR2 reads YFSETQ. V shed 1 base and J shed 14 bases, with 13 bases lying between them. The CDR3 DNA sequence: TGCGCCAGCAGCTTGTCGGGCCTCGGGAAGTTCTTC. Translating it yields CASSLSGLGKFF.

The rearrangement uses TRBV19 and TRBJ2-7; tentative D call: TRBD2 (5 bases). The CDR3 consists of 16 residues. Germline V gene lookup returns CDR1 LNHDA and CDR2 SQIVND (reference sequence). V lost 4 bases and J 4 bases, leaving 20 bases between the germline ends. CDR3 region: CASSTLRTPGNYEQYF. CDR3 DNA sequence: TGTGCCAGTAGTACCCTTCGTACTCCGGGAAATTACGAGCAGTACTTC.

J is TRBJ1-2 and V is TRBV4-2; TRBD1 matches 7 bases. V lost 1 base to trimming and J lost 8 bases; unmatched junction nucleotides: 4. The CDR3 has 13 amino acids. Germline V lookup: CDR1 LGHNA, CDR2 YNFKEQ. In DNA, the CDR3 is TGTGCCAGCAGCCAAGGACAGGGCTTGGGCTACACCTTC. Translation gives CASSQGQGLGYTF.

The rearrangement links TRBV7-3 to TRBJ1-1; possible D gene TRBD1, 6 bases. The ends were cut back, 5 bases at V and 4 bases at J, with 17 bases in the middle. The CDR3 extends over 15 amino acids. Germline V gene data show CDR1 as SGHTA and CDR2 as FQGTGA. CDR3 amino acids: CASSPHGGRGTEAFF. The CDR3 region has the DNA TGTGCCAGCAGCCCCCACGGTGGCAGGGGCACTGAAGCTTTCTTT.

DNA for the CDR3: TGCGCCAGCAGCCAACCGGGCGGGGGGAGTATAAAGAATGAGCAGTTCTTC. It specifies CASSQPGGGSIKNEQFF. The V gene is TRBV4-3, the J gene TRBJ2-1; 8 bases are shared with TRBD2. Germline values: CDR1 LGHNA, CDR2 YSLEER. This CDR3 spans 17 amino acids. Trimming at V came to 2 bases and at J to 7 bases, leaving 13 bases not matched to a gene.

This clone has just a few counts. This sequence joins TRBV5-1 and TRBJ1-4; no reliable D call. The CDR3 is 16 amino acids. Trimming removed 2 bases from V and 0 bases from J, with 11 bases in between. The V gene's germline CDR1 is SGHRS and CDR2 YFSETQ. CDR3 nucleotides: TGCGCCAGCAGCTTAGACAATCCCGCAACTAATGAAAAACTGTTTTTT. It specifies CASSLDNPATNEKLFF.

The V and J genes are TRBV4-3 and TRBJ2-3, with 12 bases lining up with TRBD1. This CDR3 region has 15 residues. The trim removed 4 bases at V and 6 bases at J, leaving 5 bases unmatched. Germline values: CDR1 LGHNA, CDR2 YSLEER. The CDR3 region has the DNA TGCGCCAGCAGCCGGGGGACAGGGGGCGCCGATACGCAGTATTTT. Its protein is CASSRGTGGADTQYF.

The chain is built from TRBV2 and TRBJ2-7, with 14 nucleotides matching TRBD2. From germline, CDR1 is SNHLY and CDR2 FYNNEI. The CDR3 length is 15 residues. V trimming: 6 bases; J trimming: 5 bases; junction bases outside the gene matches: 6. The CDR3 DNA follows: TGTGCCAGCAGACAGAGACTAGCGGGGGGGCACGAGCAGTACTTC. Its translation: CASRQRLAGGHEQYF.

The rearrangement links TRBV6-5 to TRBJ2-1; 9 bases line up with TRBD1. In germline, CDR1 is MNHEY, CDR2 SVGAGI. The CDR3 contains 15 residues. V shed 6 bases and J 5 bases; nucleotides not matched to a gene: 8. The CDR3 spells CASRGQGGVHNEQFF. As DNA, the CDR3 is TGTGCCAGCAGGGGACAGGGAGGGGTCCACAATGAGCAGTTCTTC.

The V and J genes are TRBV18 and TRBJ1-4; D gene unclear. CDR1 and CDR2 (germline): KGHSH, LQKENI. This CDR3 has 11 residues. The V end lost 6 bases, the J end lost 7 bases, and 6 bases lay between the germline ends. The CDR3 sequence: CASSDLEKLFF. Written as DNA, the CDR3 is TGTGCCAGCTCGGACCTTGAAAAACTGTTTTTT.

The DNA for the CDR3 is TGTGCCAGCAGCTTAAACAGGCTTACCTACGAGCAGTACTTC. Its translation: CASSLNRLTYEQYF. J is TRBJ2-7 and V is TRBV11-3; TRBD1 might be the D (5 bases). Germline CDR1 reads SGHNT; CDR2 reads YENEEA. This CDR3 contains 14 residues. Trimming cost V 2 bases and J 2 bases, with 10 bases left between them.

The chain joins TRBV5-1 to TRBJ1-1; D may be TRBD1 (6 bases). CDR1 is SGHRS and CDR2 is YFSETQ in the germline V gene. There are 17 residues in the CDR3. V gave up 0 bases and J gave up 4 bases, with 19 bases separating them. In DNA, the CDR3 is TGCGCCAGCAGCTTGGGTGCCCCCGGGACAACGGGCACTGAAGCTTTCTTT. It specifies CASSLGAPGTTGTEAFF.

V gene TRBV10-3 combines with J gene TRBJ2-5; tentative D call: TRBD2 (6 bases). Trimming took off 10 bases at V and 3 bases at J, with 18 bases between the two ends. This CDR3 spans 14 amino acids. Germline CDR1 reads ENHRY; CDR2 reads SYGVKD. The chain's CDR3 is CASDGGSEKETQYF. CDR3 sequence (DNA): TGTGCCAGCGACGGGGGATCGGAAAAAGAGACCCAGTACTTC.

The CDR3 bases are TGTGCCAGCAGTACATCGGGACGGTCATTTTATGGCTACACCTTC. Its translation is CASSTSGRSFYGYTF. The gene calls are TRBV28 and TRBJ1-2, with D possibly TRBD1 on 5 matching bases. The CDR3 consists of 15 residues. V shed 5 bases and J shed 5 bases, with 18 bases lying between them. Germline V gives CDR1 MDHEN, CDR2 SYDVKM.

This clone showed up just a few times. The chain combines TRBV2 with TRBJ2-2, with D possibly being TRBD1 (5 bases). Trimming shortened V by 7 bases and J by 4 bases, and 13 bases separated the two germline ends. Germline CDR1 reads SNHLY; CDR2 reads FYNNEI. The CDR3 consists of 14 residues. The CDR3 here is CASTAQGPTGELFF. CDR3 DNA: TGTGCCAGCACTGCCCAGGGTCCCACCGGGGAGCTGTTTTTT.